This note documents a single TCR beta chain sequence. The data originate from a study of blood T cell repertoires in COVID-19. Whole-study context: The cDNA or gDNA used as material had been derived from T cells, B-cell-depleted T cells, or PBMCs.

The authors' processing: Amplifying reference gene primers gave estimates of nucleated cell counts. Some clones are missing from TCRdb's copy, which holds only in-frame ones; the method was immunoSEQ multiplex PCR. V and J calls and clone size are copied from that table; D and trimming were computed from the DNA. The table lists 300,000 to 400,000 clones, around 91% of them singletons. This CDR3 has 13 residues. Germline assignment: CDR1 MNHEY and CDR2 SVGAGI. The trim removed 2 bases at V and 7 bases at J, leaving 2 bases unmatched. The TCR was taken from a woman aged 18-29 years who had recovered from COVID-19. The gene calls are TRBV6-5 and TRBJ1-5; 7 nucleotides line up with TRBD1. The sample comprised peripheral blood. CDR3 coding DNA: TGTGCCAGCAGTTACGCAGGGGGGCAGCCCCAGCATTTT. This translates into CASSYAGGQPQHF.